This T cell receptor beta chain was sequenced during a study of T cell changes during pregnancy in multiple sclerosis. Assay used: immunoSEQ multiplex PCR; TCRdb lists only in-frame clones, some missing. The sample contains around 23,000 clones, roughly nine tenths of which appear only once. The germline gives CDR1 SNHLY, CDR2 FYNNEI. V gave up 6 bases and J gave up 0 bases; unmatched junction bases: 4. This CDR3 has 15 amino acids. The clonotype was recovered from a female donor in good health, enrolled as a control in a pregnancy study. The source material was CD8+ T cells from peripheral blood mononuclear cells, sampled in the third trimester of pregnancy. The chain has TRBV2 and TRBJ2-1; 8 bases map to TRBD2. The CDR3 region is CASRVGGGSYNEQFF. DNA for the CDR3: TGTGCCAGCAGGGTCGGGGGGGGCTCCTACAATGAGCAGTTCTTC.